A selection of T cell receptor beta chains follows, all from one sample in a study of shared clonotypes between healthy human individuals. The table came from immunoSEQ multiplex PCR; TCRdb's copy has only in-frame clones and leaves some out. The sample has millions of clones; more than 85% are singletons. The source material was naive CD4+ T cells from PBMCs. The source is a man in his late teens or twenties in good health. Some clones in this sample may be carry-over from other donors' samples. Both conserved end residues are part of each CDR3. Each record gives: J gene, CDR3 length, clone size, V gene, CDR3 protein. Only part of the rows carry a size: once, few, many, or a class if the clone is expanded.

>TRBJ1-5|12|NA|TRBV2
CASSESGQPQHF
>TRBJ2-1|16|NA|TRBV4-2
CASSQGAAGGGNEQFF
>TRBJ1-2|15|NA|TRBV5-1
CASSSVTGGVNGYTF
>TRBJ1-2|10|NA|TRBV30
CAWMSRGYTF
>TRBJ2-1|14|NA|TRBV28
CASSPGDSLNEQFF
>TRBJ2-7|14|once|TRBV7-3
CASSLQGQGYEQYF
>TRBJ2-3|15|NA|TRBV7-3
CASSLNRGVLDTQYF
>TRBJ1-2|12|NA|TRBV28
CASSVQVYGYTF
>TRBJ1-5|12|once|TRBV30
CAWGGERTGLHF
>TRBJ1-4|16|NA|TRBV28
CASSSTSTGILEKLFF
>TRBJ1-2|15|NA|TRBV5-1
CASSLQPTGGYGYTF
>TRBJ2-4|15|NA|TRBV4-1
CASSQDSGTVGTQYF
>TRBJ2-5|12|NA|TRBV29-1
CSSIGPGETQYF
>TRBJ2-5|15|NA|TRBV6-5
CASSYSDDSRGNQYF
>TRBJ2-7|14|NA|TRBV5-8
CASSKSGRSYEQYF